This T cell receptor beta chain emerged from a study of identical twins. Study findings and constraints: Weaker excess twin sharing was observed in beta out-of-frame sequences.

Germline V CDR1 and CDR2: DFQATT, SNEGSKA (reference sequence). With V trimmed by 5 bases and J by 1 base, 9 bases remained unmatched. This CDR3 has 16 residues. Everyone who gave samples was a healthy Caucasian. One entry per CDR3 protein, called by TCRdb with MiXCR from the 5' RACE reads. The sample yields fewer than 800,000 distinct CDR3 sequences, 7.1% seen once. In its sample, this clonotype was seen many times. Its antigen is currently unknown. This sample was shared with a second study, whose subject was yellow fever vaccine responses in identical twins.

Sequencing input: PBMCs. The chain employs TRBV20-1 and TRBJ2-5; 11 bases are shared with TRBD2. The clonotype comes from a woman aged 18-35 years in good health. CDR3 region: CSAPPGLAVFQETQYF. CDR3 DNA: TGCAGTGCTCCGCCGGGACTAGCGGTCTTCCAAGAGACCCAGTACTTC.